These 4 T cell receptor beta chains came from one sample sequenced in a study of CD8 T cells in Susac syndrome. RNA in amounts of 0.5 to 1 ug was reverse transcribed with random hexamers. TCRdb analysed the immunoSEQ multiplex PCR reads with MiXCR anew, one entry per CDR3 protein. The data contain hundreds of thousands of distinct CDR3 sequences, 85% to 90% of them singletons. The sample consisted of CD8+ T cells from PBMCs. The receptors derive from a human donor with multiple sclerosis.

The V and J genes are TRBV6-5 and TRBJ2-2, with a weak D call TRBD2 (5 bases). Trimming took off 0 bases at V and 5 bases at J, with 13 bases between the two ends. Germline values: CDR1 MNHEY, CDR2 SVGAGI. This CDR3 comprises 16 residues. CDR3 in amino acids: CASSYSGVKGTGELFF. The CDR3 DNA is TGTGCCAGCAGTTACTCGGGAGTAAAAGGGACCGGGGAGCTGTTTTTT.

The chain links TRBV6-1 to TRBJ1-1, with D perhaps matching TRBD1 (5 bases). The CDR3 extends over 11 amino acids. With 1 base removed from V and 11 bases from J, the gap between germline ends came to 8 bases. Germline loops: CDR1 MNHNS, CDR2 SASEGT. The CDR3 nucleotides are TGTGCCAGCAGTGAAGGGGAGGGGGCTTTCTTT. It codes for CASSEGEGAFF.

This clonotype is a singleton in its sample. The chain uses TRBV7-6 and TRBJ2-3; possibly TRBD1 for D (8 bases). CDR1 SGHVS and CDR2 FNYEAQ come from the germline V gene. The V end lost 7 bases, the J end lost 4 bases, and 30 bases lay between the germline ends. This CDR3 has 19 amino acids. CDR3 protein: CASTETGAGTAGGADTQYF. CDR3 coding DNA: TGTGCCAGCACCGAGACAGGGGCTGGAACCGCTGGGGGGGCAGATACGCAGTATTTT.

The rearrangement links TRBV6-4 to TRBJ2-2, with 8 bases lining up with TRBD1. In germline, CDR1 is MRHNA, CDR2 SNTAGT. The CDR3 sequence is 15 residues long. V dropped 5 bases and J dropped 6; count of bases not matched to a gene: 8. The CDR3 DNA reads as TGTGCCAGCAGTCCCGGACAGGGAGTAGCCGGGGAGCTGTTTTTT. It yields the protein CASSPGQGVAGELFF.